This record looks at one T cell receptor beta chain sequence and its context. Its antigen remains unknown. Time point specified: week 5, during vaccination. The content of each vaccine dose was 300 ug of mutant IDH1 20-mer peptide, and topical imiquimod accompanied it. CDR1 and CDR2 (germline): MNHNS, SASEGT. This CDR3 is built from 11 residues. The V gene lost 11 bases and the J gene lost 2 bases, with 7 bases spanning the gap. This sample was included in a study of a mutant IDH1 vaccine in newly diagnosed glioma. About the research overall: Patients underwent eight vaccinations, which took place in weeks 1, 3, 5, 7, 11, 15, 19 and 23. The earlier regimen, radiotherapy, temozolomide, or both, was most often both. Patients were started on vaccination 4-6 weeks after radiotherapy alone, or with temozolomide cycles.

Regarding the study as a whole: Vaccine-induced immune responses were detected in around 92% of patients.

Assay used: immunoSEQ multiplex PCR; TCRdb lists only in-frame clones, some missing. Of roughly 34,000 clones in the sample, about three fifths were seen once. This specimen consisted of PBMCs, obtained from a glioma patient whose treatment included an IDH1 peptide vaccine. The receptor was derived from a woman between 18 and 30 years old with glioma. This sequence joins TRBV6-1 and TRBJ2-1; either TRBD1 or TRBD2 may fit D (5 bases each). CDR3 loop: CAGGTYNEQFF. CDR3 nucleotide sequence: TGTGCCGGGGGAACCTACAATGAGCAGTTCTTC.